The clone carrying this TCR beta chain occurred many times. Its specificity is unknown. These data come from a study of Graves' ophthalmopathy and Graves' hyperthyroidism. TCR beta CDR3 regions were amplified from RNA transcripts. The first-round RT-PCR employed HTBI primers together with the Qiagen OneStep RT-PCR kit. A multiplex PCR was then performed as the second round. TCRdb re-analysed the multiplex PCR reads in MiXCR, keeping a single row per CDR3 protein. This sample carries about 210,000 distinct CDR3 sequences, 25% to 35% of them seen once, and the ten largest clones take 9.1%. The study, taken as a whole, reports: The blood repertoire also included most expanded thyroid clonotypes above 0.001 frequency.

Among the exclusions were patients with other autoimmune diseases, uncontrolled infections, pregnancy or lactation. The sequence came from a man aged 50 or older with Graves' ophthalmopathy. Sequenced input: peripheral blood.

In DNA form, the CDR3 reads TGTGCCAGCAGCCAAAGGTCGGGACAGGGTTCGTCTGGCTACACCTTC. Translated, it gives CASSQRSGQGSSGYTF. The chain carries TRBV3-1 and TRBJ1-2; 9 bases agree with TRBD1. Looked up from germline, CDR1 is LGHDT and CDR2 is YNNKEL (reference sequence). The CDR3 length is 16 residues. V gave up 2 bases and J gave up 7 bases; unmatched junction bases: 11.